One sample yielded the 32 T cell receptor beta chains listed below, sequenced in a study of blood T cell repertoires in COVID-19. Using immunoSEQ multiplex PCR, the repertoire was profiled, and TCRdb retains in-frame clones only, with some absent. The repertoire holds about 130,000 clones, with about four fifths as singletons. Sequenced input: peripheral blood. These receptors all stem from a man aged 60 to 75 with acute or convalescent COVID-19.

This rearrangement joins TRBV2 to TRBJ2-3; perhaps TRBD1 as D (6 bases). Germline CDR1 reads SNHLY; CDR2 reads FYNNEI. The CDR3 consists of 15 residues. Trimming removed 0 bases at V and 4 bases at J, with 11 bases between. CDR3 DNA sequence: TGTGCCAGCAGTGAAGCGTCCAGGGGCGCAGATACGCAGTATTTT. Residues: CASSEASRGADTQYF. The entire variable domain, with the rest obtained from reference TRBV2 and TRBJ2-3, is as follows: EPEVTQTPSHQVTQMGQEVILRCVPISNHLYFYWYRQILGQKVEFLVSFYNNEISEKSEIFDDQFSVERPDGSNFTLKIRSTKLEDSAMYFCASSEASRGADTQYFGPGTRLTVL.

This chain links TRBV5-1 with TRBJ2-7; tentatively, D is TRBD2 (6 bases). Per the germline V gene, CDR1 is SGHRS and CDR2 is YFSETQ. This CDR3 is 13 amino acids long. Between the trimmed V and J ends, which lost 2 bases and 5 bases, there was a span of 11 bases. In DNA, the CDR3 is TGCGCCAGCAGCTTTACTCCGGGGGACGAGCAGTACTTC. It yields the protein CASSFTPGDEQYF. The variable domain in full, with the rest retrieved from reference TRBV5-1 and TRBJ2-7, is KAGVTQTPRYLIKTRGQQVTLSCSPISGHRSVSWYQQTPGQGLQFLFEYFSETQRNKGNFPGRFSGRQFSNSRSEMNVSTLELGDSALYLCASSFTPGDEQYFGPGTRLTVT.

The chain uses TRBV20-1 and TRBJ1-2; TRBD1 matches 7 bases. The CDR3 totals 11 residues. Unmatched junction bases numbered 6, after V lost 6 bases and J lost 8 bases. Germline CDR1 and CDR2: DFQATT and SNEGSKA (reference sequence). The CDR3 loop is CSASEQGGYTF. DNA for the CDR3: TGCAGTGCCTCGGAACAGGGGGGCTACACCTTC.

V and J are TRBV11-2 and TRBJ2-7, with a tentative D call TRBD1 (6 bases). In germline, CDR1 is SGHAT, CDR2 FQNNGV. There are 14 residues in the CDR3. Between the trimmed V and J ends, which lost 6 bases and 5 bases, there was a span of 17 bases. The CDR3 DNA reads TGTGCCAGCAGTCGAGACAGGAATGTTGACGAGCAGTACTTC. Its protein is CASSRDRNVDEQYF.

V usage is TRBV30 and J usage is TRBJ1-2; TRBD1 matches 8 bases. Germline V CDR1 and CDR2: GTSNPN, SVGIG (reference sequence). There are 18 residues in the CDR3. The V and J ends lost 5 bases and 1 base, in that order; junction bases with no gene match: 18. CDR3 sequence: CAWALRRTGPTLNYGYTF. The CDR3, as DNA: TGTGCCTGGGCCCTTCGACGGACAGGGCCCACTCTTAACTATGGCTACACCTTC. The whole variable domain, filled in from reference TRBV30 and TRBJ1-2, reads SQTIHQWPATLVQPVGSPLSLECTVEGTSNPNLYWYRQAAGRGLQLLFYSVGIGQISSEVPQNLSASRPQDRQFILSSKKLLLSDSGFYLCAWALRRTGPTLNYGYTFGSGTRLTVV.

This rearrangement joins TRBV28 to TRBJ2-7; 13 bases line up with TRBD2. After removal of 6 bases from V and 7 bases from J, the junction contained 9 bases not matched to a gene. Germline CDR1 reads MDHEN; CDR2 reads SYDVKM. This CDR3 is 15 amino acids long. In DNA form, the CDR3 reads TGTGCCAGCAGGTGGACTAGCGGGAGAGTCGGGGAGCAGTACTTC. This codes for CASRWTSGRVGEQYF.

The chain uses TRBV5-4 and TRBJ1-1; 11 bases match TRBD1. The CDR3 contains 16 residues. In germline, CDR1 is SGHNT, CDR2 YYREEE (reference sequence). Trimming took 2 bases from V and 2 from J; bases not matched to a gene: 5. CDR3 in DNA: TGTGCCAGCAGCTTTAGCGGACAGGGGGCAAACACTGAAGCTTTCTTT. Its protein is CASSFSGQGANTEAFF. Supplemented by reference TRBV5-4 and TRBJ1-1, the full variable domain reads ETGVTQSPTHLIKTRGQQVTLRCSSQSGHNTVSWYQQALGQGPQFIFQYYREEENGRGNFPPRFSGLQFPNYSSELNVNALELDDSALYLCASSFSGQGANTEAFFGQGTRLTVV.

The chain recombines TRBV13 with TRBJ2-2; 16 bases match TRBD2. The CDR3 runs 19 residues. The germline CDR1 and CDR2 sequences are PRHDT and FYEKMQ (reference sequence). V lost 8 bases, J lost 5 bases, and 14 bases stayed unmatched. CDR3 loop: CASGPGLAGGPRRTGELFF. The CDR3 DNA reads as TGTGCCAGCGGACCGGGACTAGCGGGAGGGCCCAGGCGGACCGGGGAGCTGTTTTTT.

V and J are TRBV7-3 and TRBJ2-7; the match to TRBD1 covers 9 bases. Trimming at V came to 3 bases and at J to 3 bases, leaving 6 bases not matched to a gene. The CDR3 has 15 amino acids. In germline, CDR1 is SGHTA, CDR2 FQGTGA. As DNA, the CDR3 is TGTGCCAGCAGCTTGCAGACAGGGGGTCTCTACGAGCAGTACTTC. This encodes CASSLQTGGLYEQYF. The complete variable domain, with remaining parts taken from reference TRBV7-3 and TRBJ2-7, reads GAGVSQTPSNKVTEKGKYVELRCDPISGHTALYWYRQSLGQGPEFLIYFQGTGAADDSGLPNDRFFAVRPEGSVSTLKIQRTERGDSAVYLCASSLQTGGLYEQYFGPGTRLTVT.

The V call is TRBV28, the J call TRBJ2-7, with 8 bases aligning to TRBD1. The ends lost 4 bases at V and 6 bases at J; junction bases unmatched: 14. Germline V CDR1 and CDR2: MDHEN, SYDVKM. The CDR3 has 16 amino acids. DNA of the CDR3: TGTGCCAGCAGTTCCCCTTCGACAGGGGCGGTTGGCGAGCAGTACTTC. Its protein product is CASSSPSTGAVGEQYF. The full variable domain, in which reference TRBV28 and TRBJ2-7 provide the parts outside the CDR3, is DVKVTQSSRYLVKRTGEKVFLECVQDMDHENMFWYRQDPGLGLRLIYFSYDVKMKEKGDIPEGYSVSREKKERFSLILESASTNQTSMYLCASSSPSTGAVGEQYFGPGTRLTVT.

V and J are TRBV12-3 or TRBV12-4 and TRBJ2-7; 7 bases are shared with TRBD1. The CDR3 totals 12 residues. V lost 5 bases and J lost 2; bases outside the gene matches: 0. The CDR3 region is CASSQGAYEQYF. The CDR3 DNA sequence: TGTGCCAGCAGTCAGGGGGCCTACGAGCAGTACTTC.

CDR3 in amino acids: CASSQDPGGRETQYF. CDR3 nucleotides: TGCGCCAGCAGCCAAGATCCAGGGGGTAGGGAGACCCAGTACTTC. The rearrangement links TRBV4-1 to TRBJ2-5; 7 bases agree with TRBD1. With 0 bases clipped from V and 5 bases from J, the junction kept 6 bases outside the gene matches. The CDR3 runs to 15 residues. Germline lookup yields CDR1 MGHRA and CDR2 YSYEKL.

DNA for the CDR3: TGTGCCAGCAGGGGGCGAAGCTCTGGGGCCAACGTCCTGACTTTC. Its protein is CASRGRSSGANVLTF. V gene TRBV2 combines with J gene TRBJ2-6; a possible D gene is TRBD1 (5 bases). Germline CDR1 SNHLY, CDR2 FYNNEI. The CDR3 runs 15 residues. V was clipped by 6 bases and J by 0 bases, with 9 bases between them.

V is TRBV7-2 and J is TRBJ2-3; 12 nucleotides align to TRBD1. The germline gives CDR1 SGHTA, CDR2 FQGNSA. The ends lost 5 bases at V and 4 bases at J; junction bases unmatched: 13. The CDR3 length is 18 residues. The CDR3 protein is CASSLTYGGDRGPDTQYF. In DNA, the CDR3 is TGTGCCAGCAGCCTAACGTACGGTGGGGACAGGGGGCCAGATACGCAGTATTTT. The complete variable domain, with remaining parts taken from reference TRBV7-2 and TRBJ2-3, reads GAGVSQSPSNKVTEKGKDVELRCDPISGHTALYWYRQSLGQGLEFLIYFQGNSAPDKSGLPSDRFSAERTGGSVSTLTIQRTQQEDSAVYLCASSLTYGGDRGPDTQYFGPGTRLTVL.

The chain recombines TRBV18 with TRBJ1-1, with 8 bases fitting TRBD1. This CDR3 is 15 amino acids long. V trimming: 6 bases; J trimming: 1 base; junction bases outside the gene matches: 7. CDR1 and CDR2 (germline): KGHSH, LQKENI. CDR3 sequence: CASSRQGRENTEAFF. As DNA, the CDR3 is TGTGCCAGCTCTCGACAGGGGCGGGAGAACACTGAAGCTTTCTTT.

The chain recombines TRBV5-1 with TRBJ2-7; TRBD1 is a possible D gene (5 bases). The CDR3 consists of 15 residues. Germline lookup yields CDR1 SGHRS and CDR2 YFSETQ. V lost 1 base to trimming and J lost 3 bases, with 14 bases between them. The DNA for the CDR3 is TGCGCCAGCAGCTTGATTCGGACACCAAACTACGAGCAGTACTTC. Protein: CASSLIRTPNYEQYF.

The gene calls are TRBV5-1 and TRBJ1-1; the D is unclear. Trimming pared 6 bases from V and 0 bases from J, leaving 6 bases between. There are 12 residues in the CDR3. Germline lookup yields CDR1 SGHRS and CDR2 YFSETQ. This chain's CDR3 is CASKRVNTEAFF. The DNA for the CDR3 is TGCGCCAGCAAGCGGGTGAACACTGAAGCTTTCTTT.

In this sample, this clone turned up once. The V call is TRBV12-3 or TRBV12-4, the J call TRBJ2-6; D remains unclear. Trimming pared 3 bases from V and 2 bases from J, leaving 2 bases between. The CDR3 consists of 13 residues. DNA for the CDR3: TGTGCCAGCAGTTTTACTGGGGCCAACGTCCTGACTTTC. This sequence encodes CASSFTGANVLTF.

CDR3 amino acids: CAWSVLSGNTIYF. The CDR3 DNA reads as TGTGCCTGGAGTGTACTCTCAGGAAACACCATATATTTT. This chain connects TRBV30 to TRBJ1-3; no clear D gene. Trimming stripped 0 bases from V and 4 bases from J, with 7 bases between. Germline V gene lookup returns CDR1 GTSNPN and CDR2 SVGIG (reference sequence). The CDR3 contains 13 residues.

The V call is TRBV18, the J call TRBJ1-5; 11 nucleotides match TRBD1. The germline V gene has CDR1 KGHSH and CDR2 LQKENI. The CDR3 runs 18 residues. V shed 3 bases and J 0 bases; nucleotides not matched to a gene: 7. This CDR3 is CASSPFQDRGLSNQPQHF. The CDR3 coding sequence is TGTGCCAGCTCACCCTTTCAGGACAGGGGGCTTAGCAATCAGCCCCAGCATTTT.

This chain connects TRBV24-1 to TRBJ2-3, with TRBD1 matching 7 bases. V trimming: 10 bases; J trimming: 4 bases; junction bases outside the gene matches: 4. CDR3 length equals 12 residues. CDR1 and CDR2 (germline): KGHDR, SFDVKD. CDR3 loop: CATGGDPDTQYF. In DNA form, the CDR3 reads TGTGCCACAGGGGGCGACCCAGATACGCAGTATTTT.

The chain links TRBV27 to TRBJ2-3; D is ambiguous. The germline V and J ends were trimmed by 3 bases and 2 bases, with 15 bases remaining between them. The CDR3 covers 16 residues. Looked up from germline, CDR1 is MNHEY and CDR2 is SMNVEV (reference sequence). CDR3 nucleotide sequence: TGTGCCAGCAGTTTGCTGAGACATTATGACACAGATACGCAGTATTTT. Amino acids: CASSLLRHYDTDTQYF.

This chain links TRBV7-2 with TRBJ1-1; TRBD1 aligns across 7 bases. This CDR3 has 12 amino acids. Germline CDR1 is SGHTA and CDR2 is FQGNSA. The J segment lost 8 bases and the V segment lost 2 bases, leaving 2 bases of the junction unmatched. The CDR3 DNA sequence: TGTGCCAGCAGCTTACCGGACAGGGAAGCTTTCTTT. Translating gives CASSLPDREAFF.

The chain links TRBV28 to TRBJ1-4; 10 bases map to TRBD1. CDR1 MDHEN and CDR2 SYDVKM come from the germline V gene. The CDR3 consists of 14 residues. The V gene end was trimmed by 5 bases and the J gene end by 7 bases; junction bases not matched to a gene: 4. The CDR3, as DNA: TGTGCCAGCAGTCCGACAGGGGGCGGTGAAAAACTGTTTTTT. This sequence encodes CASSPTGGGEKLFF.

The rearrangement joins TRBV10-3 to TRBJ2-7; no clear D. The CDR3 sequence is 14 residues long. V shed 0 bases and J shed 2 bases, with 8 bases lying between them. Germline V CDR1 and CDR2: ENHRY, SYGVKD. CDR3 DNA: TGTGCCATCAGTGAGTCTTCCAGGACCTACGAGCAGTACTTC. Protein: CAISESSRTYEQYF.

The chain combines TRBV19 with TRBJ1-5, with D tentatively TRBD1 (5 bases). Germline lookup yields CDR1 LNHDA and CDR2 SQIVND (reference sequence). V was trimmed by 6 bases and J by 0 bases, leaving 9 bases between them. There are 14 residues in the CDR3. The CDR3 DNA reads TGTGCCAGTAGCAGGGCTCTTAGCAATCAGCCCCAGCATTTT. Translated, it gives CASSRALSNQPQHF.

This rearrangement joins TRBV10-2 to TRBJ1-2, with 12 bases fitting TRBD1. Germline CDR1 is WSHSY and CDR2 is SAAADI. V lost 7 bases to trimming and J lost 2 bases; unmatched junction nucleotides: 14. The CDR3 extends over 18 amino acids. CDR3 protein: CASTHLRDRGPVNYGYTF. CDR3 bases: TGCGCCAGCACCCATCTCCGGGACAGGGGGCCGGTAAACTATGGCTACACCTTC.

V and J are TRBV30 and TRBJ2-6, with D maybe TRBD1 (5 bases). The ends were cut back, 3 bases at V and 4 bases at J, with 16 bases in the middle. Germline V CDR1 and CDR2: GTSNPN, SVGIG (reference sequence). The CDR3 is 16 residues long. CDR3 nucleotides: TGTGCCTGGAGGGCGGCAGGGCTTGCCGGGGCCAACGTCCTGACTTTC. It is translated as CAWRAAGLAGANVLTF.

The rearrangement uses TRBV5-4 and TRBJ2-2, with 8 bases identical to TRBD1. V lost 3 bases to trimming and J lost 3 bases; unmatched junction nucleotides: 13. This CDR3 has 18 residues. Germline CDR1 reads SGHNT; CDR2 reads YYREEE (reference sequence). The CDR3 DNA reads TGTGCCAGCAGCTCATCCCTTCAGGGGGCTGGGGACACCGGGGAGCTGTTTTTT. It translates to CASSSSLQGAGDTGELFF.

This clone appeared a few times. This rearrangement joins TRBV27 to TRBJ2-6; tentatively, D is TRBD2 (6 bases). This CDR3 is 15 amino acids long. Germline CDR1 reads MNHEY; CDR2 reads SMNVEV (reference sequence). V was trimmed by 6 bases and J by 2 bases, leaving 11 bases between them. CDR3 region: CASRGLMTGANVLTF. The CDR3, as DNA: TGTGCCAGCAGGGGACTTATGACTGGGGCCAACGTCCTGACTTTC.

The V call is TRBV6-5, the J call TRBJ2-2; TRBD2 aligns across 9 bases. The CDR3 length is 15 residues. With V trimmed by 9 bases and J by 1 base, 6 bases remained unmatched. Germline CDR1 and CDR2: MNHEY and SVGAGI. The CDR3 DNA reads as TGTGCCAGTTCTTTGCGGGAGGGGAACACCGGGGAGCTGTTTTTT. It encodes CASSLREGNTGELFF.

About this clone: The same CDR3 can be traced to other DNA sequences in this sample. This chain connects TRBV28 to TRBJ1-5, with 8 bases identical to TRBD1. Germline values: CDR1 MDHEN, CDR2 SYDVKM. V shed 5 bases, J shed 4 bases, and the junction held 7 bases outside the gene matches. The CDR3 covers 15 residues. CDR3 sequence reads: CASSPRTGLNQPQHF. The CDR3 DNA sequence: TGTGCCAGCAGTCCTAGGACAGGGTTGAATCAGCCCCAGCATTTT.